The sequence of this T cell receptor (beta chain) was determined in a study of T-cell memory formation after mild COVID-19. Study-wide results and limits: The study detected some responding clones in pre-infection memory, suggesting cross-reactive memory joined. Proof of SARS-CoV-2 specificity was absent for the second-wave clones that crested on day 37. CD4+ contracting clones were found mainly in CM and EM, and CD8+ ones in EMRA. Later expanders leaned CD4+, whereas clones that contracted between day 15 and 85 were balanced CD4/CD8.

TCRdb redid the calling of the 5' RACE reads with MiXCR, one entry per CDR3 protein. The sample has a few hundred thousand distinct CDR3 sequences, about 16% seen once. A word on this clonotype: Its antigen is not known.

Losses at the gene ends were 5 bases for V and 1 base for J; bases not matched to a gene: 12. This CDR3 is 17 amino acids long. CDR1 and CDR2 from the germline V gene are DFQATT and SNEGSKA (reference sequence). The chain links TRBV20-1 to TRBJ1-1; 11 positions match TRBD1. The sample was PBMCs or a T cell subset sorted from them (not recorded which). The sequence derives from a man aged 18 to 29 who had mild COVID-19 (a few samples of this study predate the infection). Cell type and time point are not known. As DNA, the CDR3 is TGCAGTGCTCAAAACCGGGACAGGGGGACCTGGAACACTGAAGCTTTCTTT. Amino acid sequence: CSAQNRDRGTWNTEAFF.